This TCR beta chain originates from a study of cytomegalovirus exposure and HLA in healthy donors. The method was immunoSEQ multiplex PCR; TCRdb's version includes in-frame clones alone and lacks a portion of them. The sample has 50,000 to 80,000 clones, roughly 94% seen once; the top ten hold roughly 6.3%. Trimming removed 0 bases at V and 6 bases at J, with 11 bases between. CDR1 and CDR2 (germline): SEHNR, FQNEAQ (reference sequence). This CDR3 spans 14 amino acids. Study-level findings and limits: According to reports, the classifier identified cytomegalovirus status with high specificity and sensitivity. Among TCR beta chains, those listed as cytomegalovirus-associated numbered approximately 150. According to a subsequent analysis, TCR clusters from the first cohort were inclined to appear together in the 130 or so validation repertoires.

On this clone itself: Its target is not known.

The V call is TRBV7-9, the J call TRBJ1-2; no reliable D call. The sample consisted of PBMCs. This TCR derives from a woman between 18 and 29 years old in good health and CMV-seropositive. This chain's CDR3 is CASSLAGIGHGYTF. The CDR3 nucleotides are TGTGCCAGCAGCTTAGCCGGGATTGGGCATGGCTACACCTTC.